Below, 22 T cell receptor beta chains from the same sample are listed, as sequenced in a study of early T cells in non-severe SARS-CoV-2 infection. MiXCR was run by TCRdb on the 5' RACE reads, yielding one entry per CDR3 protein. The repertoire holds almost 45,000 distinct CDR3 sequences, with around 5.7% as singletons. Sequencing input: whole blood. These receptors were collected from an adult who was a healthcare worker with PCR-confirmed SARS-CoV-2 infection or an uninfected control (not recorded which).

This clonotype occurred a few times. The V call is TRBV28, the J call TRBJ2-7, with 7 bases aligning to TRBD1. The CDR3 totals 15 residues. Per germline, CDR1 MDHEN and CDR2 SYDVKM. With 3 bases clipped from V and 5 bases from J, the junction kept 10 bases outside the gene matches. The CDR3 DNA reads TGTGCCAGCAGTTTCCCCACAGGGGTAGTCAACGAGCAGTACTTC. Protein sequence: CASSFPTGVVNEQYF. The variable domain in full, with the rest retrieved from reference TRBV28 and TRBJ2-7, is DVKVTQSSRYLVKRTGEKVFLECVQDMDHENMFWYRQDPGLGLRLIYFSYDVKMKEKGDIPEGYSVSREKKERFSLILESASTNQTSMYLCASSFPTGVVNEQYFGPGTRLTVT.

This clonotype was seen ten or more times. V usage is TRBV7-6 and J usage is TRBJ2-3; 15 bases map to TRBD2. Germline CDR1 SGHVS, CDR2 FNYEAQ. The V gene end was trimmed by 5 bases and the J gene end by 4 bases; junction bases not matched to a gene: 10. CDR3 length equals 18 residues. The DNA of the CDR3 is TGTGCCAGCAGCCCCGGACTAGCGGGGGGGCCTGGGGCAGATACGCAGTATTTT. Protein: CASSPGLAGGPGADTQYF. Full variable domain (remainder filled in from reference TRBV7-6 and TRBJ2-3): GAGVSQSPRYKVTKRGQDVALRCDPISGHVSLYWYRQALGQGPEFLTYFNYEAQQDKSGLPNDRFSAERPEGSISTLTIQRTEQRDSAMYRCASSPGLAGGPGADTQYFGPGTRLTVL.

This clonotype was seen more than once but under ten times. The gene calls are TRBV6-5 and TRBJ1-5; TRBD1 is a possible D gene (5 bases). The V end lost 6 bases, the J end lost 5 bases, and 17 bases lay between the germline ends. CDR3 size: 15 residues. Per the germline V gene, CDR1 is MNHEY and CDR2 is SVGAGI. The CDR3 nucleotides are TGTGCCAGCAGGAGGACACAAAACGGGGATCAGCCCCAGCATTTT. This encodes CASRRTQNGDQPQHF.

On this clonotype: A much larger clone is a single base away; this may be a read error. The V gene is TRBV3-1, the J gene TRBJ1-4, with 7 bases aligning to TRBD1. CDR3 length: 15 amino acids. Per germline, CDR1 LGHDT and CDR2 YNNKEL (reference sequence). The CDR3 bases are TGTGTCAGCAGCCCTGTTAGGCAGGGGGGTGAAAAACTGTTTTTT. Protein sequence: CVSSPVRQGGEKLFF.

This clonotype has more than one count but fewer than ten. The chain links TRBV28 to TRBJ2-3; D not resolved. Germline V gene sequence: CDR1 MDHEN, CDR2 SYDVKM. Between the trimmed V and J ends, which lost 7 bases and 0 bases, there was a span of 8 bases. The CDR3 loop spans 13 amino acids. The CDR3 sequence is CASTGLSTDTQYF. As DNA, the CDR3 is TGTGCCAGCACGGGCCTCAGCACAGATACGCAGTATTTT.

This clonotype was observed a handful of times. The rearrangement links TRBV6-1 to TRBJ2-5; 9 bases align to TRBD1. V trimming: 8 bases; J trimming: 7 bases; junction bases outside the gene matches: 8. The CDR3 is 13 residues long. The germline V gene encodes CDR1 MNHNS and CDR2 SASEGT. Written as DNA, the CDR3 is TGTGCCAGCGAAGGGACAGGGATGGGGACCCAGTACTTC. Translated: CASEGTGMGTQYF.

The chain combines TRBV20-1 with TRBJ2-7, with TRBD2 matching 11 bases. CDR3 size: 16 residues. The V segment lost 3 bases and the J segment 2 bases; nucleotides outside the gene matches: 9. Germline V CDR1 and CDR2: DFQATT, SNEGSKA (reference sequence). CDR3 loop: CSASAVPGLAAYEQYF. CDR3 nucleotide sequence: TGCAGTGCTAGCGCGGTACCGGGACTAGCGGCCTACGAGCAGTACTTC.

This clonotype was seen a handful of times. The chain has TRBV7-9 and TRBJ2-5; TRBD1 aligns across 9 bases. The CDR3 consists of 16 residues. V lost 1 base to trimming and J lost 2 bases; unmatched junction nucleotides: 5. Germline V lookup: CDR1 SEHNR, CDR2 FQNEAQ (reference sequence). The CDR3 nucleotides read TGTGCCAGCAGCTTAGAGACAGGGGGAATTCAAGAGACCCAGTACTTC. Translating gives CASSLETGGIQETQYF.

This clonotype was detected ten times or more. The gene calls are TRBV9 and TRBJ1-5; perhaps TRBD1 as D (6 bases). V lost 4 bases and J 0 bases, leaving 11 bases between the germline ends. From germline, CDR1 is SGDLS and CDR2 YYNGEE. The CDR3 is made up of 15 amino acids. This CDR3 reads CASSYDRYSNQPQHF. CDR3 nucleotide sequence: TGTGCCAGCAGCTACGACAGGTATAGCAATCAGCCCCAGCATTTT. Full variable domain (remainder filled in from reference TRBV9 and TRBJ1-5): DSGVTQTPKHLITATGQRVTLRCSPRSGDLSVYWYQQSLDQGLQFLIQYYNGEERAKGNILERFSAQQFPDLHSELNLSSLELGDSALYFCASSYDRYSNQPQHFGDGTRLSIL.

This clonotype was observed a handful of times. The V gene is TRBV29-1, the J gene TRBJ2-3; the D is unclear. The germline V and J ends were trimmed by 0 bases and 1 base, with 11 bases remaining between them. There are 15 residues in the CDR3. CDR1 SQVTM and CDR2 ANQGSEA come from the germline V gene. CDR3 coding DNA: TGCAGCGTTGAAGATGGTTTGCAGGGCACAGATACGCAGTATTTT. Its translation is CSVEDGLQGTDTQYF.

The sample holds a few counts of this clonotype. The chain recombines TRBV30 with TRBJ2-7; unclear D gene. The CDR3 consists of 11 residues. Germline V lookup: CDR1 GTSNPN, CDR2 SVGIG (reference sequence). Trimming pared 3 bases from V and 2 bases from J, leaving 5 bases between. CDR3 coding DNA: TGTGCCTGGAGCCGGCCCTACGAGCAGTACTTC. This sequence encodes CAWSRPYEQYF.

This chain joins TRBV19 and TRBJ2-1; D gene uncertain. Germline-derived CDR1 and CDR2 are LNHDA and SQIVND (reference sequence). The V gene lost 4 bases and the J gene lost 7 bases, with 8 bases spanning the gap. The CDR3 is 12 residues long. In nucleotides, the CDR3 is TGTGCCAGTAGTACCTCAGGAAATGAGCAGTTCTTC. Translated, it gives CASSTSGNEQFF.

This chain joins TRBV30 and TRBJ1-2; D is ambiguous. Germline lookup yields CDR1 GTSNPN and CDR2 SVGIG (reference sequence). V was cut by 3 bases and J by 6 bases, with 11 bases left in between. CDR3 length: 12 residues. Here the CDR3 reads CAWRTRYDGYTF. As DNA, the CDR3 is TGTGCCTGGAGGACCCGCTACGATGGCTACACCTTC.

This clonotype was seen more than once but under ten times. The J gene is TRBJ2-5, the V gene TRBV18; possible D gene TRBD2, 5 bases. The CDR3 has 14 residues. The V and J ends lost 1 base and 2 bases respectively, with 8 bases between them. The germline CDR1 and CDR2 sequences are KGHSH and LQKENI. CDR3 bases: TGTGCCAGCTCACCACGGAGCGGTCAAGAGACCCAGTACTTC. Its protein is CASSPRSGQETQYF.

This clonotype was found many times. The rearrangement links TRBV12-3 or TRBV12-4 to TRBJ1-5; a possible D gene is TRBD1 (5 bases). This CDR3 has 15 amino acids. V was trimmed by 5 bases and J by 3 bases, leaving 14 bases between them. The CDR3 protein is CASSTRAGHNQPQHF. In nucleotides, the CDR3 is TGTGCCAGCAGTACACGGGCAGGGCACAATCAGCCCCAGCATTTT.

The genes are TRBV6-5 and TRBJ2-3; TRBD1 agrees at 8 bases. The junction had 7 bases not matched to a gene; V was cut back by 6 bases and J by 2 bases. CDR1 and CDR2 from the germline V gene are MNHEY and SVGAGI. This CDR3 contains 15 residues. CDR3 amino acids: CASREGQAPTDTQYF. CDR3 DNA: TGTGCCAGCAGAGAGGGACAGGCCCCCACAGATACGCAGTATTTT.

This clonotype has ten or more counts. CDR3 protein: CASRRDRPERAFF. CDR3 bases: TGTGCCAGCAGGCGGGACAGGCCAGAAAGAGCTTTCTTT. J is TRBJ1-1 and V is TRBV6-5; 8 positions agree with TRBD1. The CDR3 runs to 13 residues. Losses at the gene ends were 6 bases for V and 10 bases for J; bases not matched to a gene: 10. CDR1 and CDR2 from the germline V gene are MNHEY and SVGAGI.

Of note for this clonotype: Being one base from a much bigger clone, this may be a read error. V usage is TRBV28 and J usage is TRBJ2-7; weak D call: TRBD1 (6 bases). V lost 8 bases and J 3 bases, leaving 14 bases between the germline ends. This CDR3 region has 13 residues. Germline V gives CDR1 MDHEN, CDR2 SYDVKM. CDR3 protein: CASGEGQLYEQYF. For the CDR3, the DNA is TGTGCCAGCGGAGAGGGACAACTCTACGAGCAGTACTTC.

This clonotype has a count of ten or more. The rearrangement links TRBV14 to TRBJ2-1; TRBD2 matches 7 bases. The V gene end was trimmed by 0 bases and the J gene end by 4 bases; junction bases not matched to a gene: 6. From germline, CDR1 is SGHDN and CDR2 FVKESK. The CDR3 covers 16 residues. In DNA form, the CDR3 reads TGTGCCAGCAGCCAAGATGGCGGGGGAACTTACAATGAGCAGTTCTTC. It translates to CASSQDGGGTYNEQFF. Filled out from reference TRBV14 and TRBJ2-1, the complete variable domain reads EAGVTQFPSHSVIEKGQTVTLRCDPISGHDNLYWYRRVMGKEIKFLLHFVKESKQDESGMPNNRFLAERTGGTYSTLKVQPAELEDSGVYFCASSQDGGGTYNEQFFGPGTRLTVL.

The sample holds a few counts of this clonotype. The chain employs TRBV29-1 and TRBJ2-5; possibly TRBD1 for D (5 bases). Trimming shortened V by 6 bases and J by 5 bases, and 16 bases separated the two germline ends. Germline-derived CDR1 and CDR2 are SQVTM and ANQGSEA. The CDR3 has 13 residues. DNA for the CDR3: TGCAGCGTCGCCTTTGGGGCTTTCGAGACCCAGTACTTC. It codes for CSVAFGAFETQYF.

This clonotype came up many times. This chain uses TRBV12-3 or TRBV12-4 with TRBJ2-3, with a weak D call TRBD2 (5 bases). This CDR3 contains 13 residues. V shed 6 bases and J shed 4 bases, with 11 bases lying between them. In DNA form, the CDR3 reads TGTGCCAGCAGCTCAACTAGGGCAGATACGCAGTATTTT. This sequence encodes CASSSTRADTQYF.

CDR3 nucleotide sequence: TGCAGCGTTGGGCGACAGGAAGCTTTCTTT. Amino acids: CSVGRQEAFF. The genes are TRBV29-1 and TRBJ1-1, with D perhaps matching TRBD1 (5 bases). V lost 4 bases to trimming and J lost 8 bases, with 8 bases between them. This CDR3 comprises 10 residues. In germline, CDR1 is SQVTM, CDR2 ANQGSEA.